These 20 T cell receptor beta chains came from one sample sequenced in a study of blood T cells in healthy people across ages. The use of a sample-barcoded 5' primer and a J-beta primer mix characterized a second PCR of roughly 6 to 11 cycles. Each CDR3 protein is one row after TCRdb ran MiXCR on the 5' RACE reads. The table shows under 750,000 distinct CDR3 sequences, with 47% occurring only once. The sequencing input was blood. These receptors were obtained from an elderly man in good health.

This chain uses TRBV12-3 or TRBV12-4 with TRBJ2-7; the D call may be TRBD1 or TRBD2 (5 bases each). The V gene lost 5 bases and the J gene lost 3 bases, with 11 bases spanning the gap. The CDR3 consists of 13 residues. CDR3 residues: CASSGTLVYEQYF. DNA of the CDR3: TGTGCCAGCAGTGGGACCCTGGTCTACGAGCAGTACTTC.

This clonotype was detected ten times or more. V gene TRBV11-2 combines with J gene TRBJ1-2; D gene unclear. This CDR3 is built from 15 residues. CDR1 SGHAT and CDR2 FQNNGV come from the germline V gene. V gave up 4 bases and J gave up 0 bases, with 12 bases separating them. CDR3 DNA: TGTGCCAGCAGCTCCCCCCGGACCCCTAACTATGGCTACACCTTC. Translation gives CASSSPRTPNYGYTF.

This clonotype was seen just once. The chain employs TRBV30 and TRBJ2-5; D might be TRBD1 or TRBD2, each matching 7 bases. The CDR3 is made up of 17 amino acids. Germline V CDR1 and CDR2: GTSNPN, SVGIG (reference sequence). The ends were cut back, 3 bases at V and 3 bases at J, with 23 bases in the middle. As DNA, the CDR3 is TGTGCCTGGAGCGGAGACAGGGAGGGGATCAAAAAAGAGACCCAGTACTTC. This sequence encodes CAWSGDREGIKKETQYF.

V and J are TRBV29-1 and TRBJ1-1, with D possibly being TRBD1 (5 bases). The ends were cut back, 7 bases at V and 2 bases at J, with 11 bases in the middle. CDR3 size: 12 residues. Germline lookup yields CDR1 SQVTM and CDR2 ANQGSEA. The CDR3 spells CSGGRVNTEAFF. For the CDR3, the DNA is TGCAGCGGGGGACGGGTCAACACTGAAGCTTTCTTT.

As to this clonotype: One base away lies a much larger clone, so this may be a sequencing read error. The chain carries TRBV2 and TRBJ2-7; D may be TRBD1 (5 bases). CDR3 size: 13 residues. Trimming removed 5 bases at V and 7 bases at J, with 15 bases between. The germline gives CDR1 SNHLY, CDR2 FYNNEI. CDR3 amino acids: CASSPLDIHEQYF. Here the CDR3 DNA reads TGTGCCAGCAGTCCTCTGGACATCCATGAGCAGTACTTC. The variable domain in full, with the rest retrieved from reference TRBV2 and TRBJ2-7, is EPEVTQTPSHQVTQMGQEVILRCVPISNHLYFYWYRQILGQKVEFLVSFYNNEISEKSEIFDDQFSVERPDGSNFTLKIRSTKLEDSAMYFCASSPLDIHEQYFGPGTRLTVT.

This CDR3 is CASSPTGVRNQPQHF. CDR3 bases: TGTGCCAGCTCACCTACAGGGGTTCGGAATCAGCCCCAGCATTTT. The gene calls are TRBV18 and TRBJ1-5, with TRBD1 identical over 7 bases. V lost 3 bases, J lost 4 bases, and 6 bases stayed unmatched. The germline gives CDR1 KGHSH, CDR2 LQKENI. This CDR3 contains 15 residues. The full variable domain, completed using reference TRBV18 and TRBJ1-5, is NAGVMQNPRHLVRRRGQEARLRCSPMKGHSHVYWYRQLPEEGLKFMVYLQKENIIDESGMPKERFSAEFPKEGPSILRIQQVVRGDSAAYFCASSPTGVRNQPQHFGDGTRLSIL.

This clonotype was counted at least ten times. The gene calls are TRBV6-5 and TRBJ2-1; the D is unclear. The germline V and J ends were trimmed by 5 bases and 8 bases, with 10 bases remaining between them. The CDR3 contains 12 residues. CDR1 and CDR2 (germline): MNHEY, SVGAGI. As DNA, the CDR3 is TGTGCCAGCAGTACCTCTAGAGATGAGCAGTTCTTC. This codes for CASSTSRDEQFF.

This clonotype was recorded many times. The rearrangement links TRBV6-5 to TRBJ1-1; D is unresolved. V shed 0 bases and J shed 3 bases, with 14 bases lying between them. The CDR3 sequence is 16 residues long. Germline V gene lookup returns CDR1 MNHEY and CDR2 SVGAGI. CDR3 residues: CASSYSSGRWDTEAFF. Here the CDR3 DNA reads TGTGCCAGCAGTTACTCGAGCGGGAGGTGGGACACTGAAGCTTTCTTT.

CDR3 residues: CASSFNLETQYF. The CDR3 bases are TGTGCCAGCAGCTTTAATTTGGAGACCCAGTACTTC. The chain carries TRBV7-2 and TRBJ2-5; D is undetermined. The CDR3 has 12 residues. Trimming shortened V by 3 bases and J by 5 bases, and 7 bases separated the two germline ends. Per germline, CDR1 SGHTA and CDR2 FQGNSA.

This chain connects TRBV4-1 to TRBJ2-4, with D maybe TRBD2 (7 bases). TRBJ2-5 explains the end of the DNA better; the J call may be wrong. Germline CDR1 reads MGHRA; CDR2 reads YSYEKL. The CDR3 contains 17 residues. CDR3 sequence: CASSQDGRGVPQETQYF. The CDR3 nucleotides are TGCGCCAGCAGCCAAGATGGGAGGGGGGTGCCCCAAGAGACCCAGTACTTC.

The table lists this clonotype with many counts. The V gene is TRBV6-5, the J gene TRBJ2-1, with D maybe TRBD2 (5 bases). V lost 6 bases to trimming and J lost 9 bases, with 18 bases between them. CDR1 and CDR2 (germline): MNHEY, SVGAGI. The CDR3 extends over 14 amino acids. The CDR3 protein is CASRNDGEWGEQFF. The CDR3 DNA reads as TGTGCCAGCAGAAACGACGGGGAGTGGGGTGAGCAGTTCTTC.

The CDR3 here is CATSSRLGLAQDTQYF. The CDR3 DNA reads TGTGCCACCAGCAGTAGATTGGGACTAGCGCAAGATACGCAGTATTTT. This chain connects TRBV15 to TRBJ2-3; 10 nucleotides line up with TRBD2. The CDR3 runs to 16 residues. CDR1 is LNHNV, CDR2 YYDKDF, per germline (reference sequence). The trim removed 3 bases at V and 5 bases at J, leaving 8 bases unmatched. Full variable domain (rest looked up from reference TRBV15 and TRBJ2-3): DAMVIQNPRYQVTQFGKPVTLSCSQTLNHNVMYWYQQKSSQAPKLLFHYYDKDFNNEADTPDNFQSRRPNTSFCFLDIRSPGLGDTAMYLCATSSRLGLAQDTQYFGPGTRLTVL.

V usage is TRBV5-1 and J usage is TRBJ2-5; 7 bases agree with TRBD2. The assigned J gene may be wrong: the sequence end matches TRBJ2-7 better. The CDR3 length is 14 residues. Per the germline V gene, CDR1 is SGHRS and CDR2 is YFSETQ. CDR3: CASSPGGGEREQYF. The CDR3 region has the DNA TGCGCCAGCTCCCCGGGGGGAGGGGAGCGCGAGCAGTACTTC.

The rearrangement links TRBV20-1 to TRBJ2-6, with 8 bases identical to TRBD1. Germline V gene lookup returns CDR1 DFQATT and CDR2 SNEGSKA (reference sequence). V lost 4 bases to trimming and J lost 4 bases; unmatched junction nucleotides: 3. The CDR3 contains 14 residues. CDR3 DNA: TGCAGTGCTATCCGGACAGGGGGGGCCAACGTCCTGACTTTC. Residues: CSAIRTGGANVLTF.

The V and J genes are TRBV7-9 and TRBJ1-2; D unresolved. The length of the CDR3 is 13 residues. The V gene lost 10 bases and the J gene lost 4 bases, with 16 bases spanning the gap. The germline V gene has CDR1 SEHNR and CDR2 FQNEAQ (reference sequence). For the CDR3, the DNA is TGTGCCACCCTTACCGGGCCCCGCTATGGCTACACCTTC. This sequence encodes CATLTGPRYGYTF.

This clonotype appeared once. The V call is TRBV29-1, the J call TRBJ2-2, with D tentatively TRBD2 (5 bases). Germline V lookup: CDR1 SQVTM, CDR2 ANQGSEA. With 7 bases removed from V and 1 base from J, the gap between germline ends came to 13 bases. The CDR3 totals 14 residues. DNA for the CDR3: TGCAGCGCTGGAGGATTAGGGAACACCGGGGAGCTGTTTTTT. It is translated as CSAGGLGNTGELFF.

This clonotype was seen more than once but under ten times. The rearrangement links TRBV7-2 to TRBJ2-3; the D is unclear. The CDR3 has 14 amino acids. The germline gives CDR1 SGHTA, CDR2 FQGNSA. Trimming stripped 3 bases from V and 2 bases from J, with 9 bases between. CDR3 DNA: TGTGCCAGCAGCTTCTGGACGGACACAGATACGCAGTATTTT. Translated: CASSFWTDTDTQYF.

There are a few counts of this clonotype. J is TRBJ2-1 and V is TRBV20-1; 11 positions agree with TRBD2. J gave up 3 bases and V 2 bases, and 6 bases lay outside the gene matches. Germline V gene data show CDR1 as DFQATT and CDR2 as SNEGSKA (reference sequence). The CDR3 sequence is 16 residues long. This chain's CDR3 is CSARPPTSGIYNEQFF. In nucleotides, the CDR3 is TGCAGTGCTAGACCTCCGACTAGCGGGATCTACAATGAGCAGTTCTTC.

The CDR3 nucleotides read TGTGCCAGCAACCAGTTGGGCGGGACTTCCTACAATGAGCAGTTCTTC. This translates into CASNQLGGTSYNEQFF. The rearrangement joins TRBV7-2 to TRBJ2-1, with TRBD2 as a possible D gene (6 bases). V lost 7 bases and J lost 1, with 17 bases in between. CDR1 and CDR2 (germline): SGHTA, FQGNSA. The CDR3 length is 16 residues. Together with reference TRBV7-2 and TRBJ2-1, the CDR3 gives the full variable domain: GAGVSQSPSNKVTEKGKDVELRCDPISGHTALYWYRQSLGQGLEFLIYFQGNSAPDKSGLPSDRFSAERTGGSVSTLTIQRTQQEDSAVYLCASNQLGGTSYNEQFFGPGTRLTVL.

This clonotype has a handful of counts. CDR3 protein: CASRVLTEQYF. CDR3 DNA sequence: TGTGCTAGTCGGGTACTAACCGAGCAGTACTTC. This sequence joins TRBV12-5 and TRBJ2-7, with D unresolved. Germline V lookup: CDR1 LGHNT, CDR2 FRNRAP. CDR3 length: 11 residues. V lost 8 bases and J 6 bases, leaving 11 bases between the germline ends. The variable domain in full, completed from reference TRBV12-5 and TRBJ2-7, reads DARVTQTPRHKVTEMGQEVTMRCQPILGHNTVFWYRQTMMQGLELLAYFRNRAPLDDSGMPKDRFSAEMPDATLATLKIQPSEPRDSAVYFCASRVLTEQYFGPGTRLTVT.